This section outlines one T cell receptor beta chain sequence together with its context. The method was immunoSEQ multiplex PCR; TCRdb's version includes in-frame clones alone and lacks a portion of them. Of 130,000 to 150,000 clones listed, over 80% are singletons. This record belongs to a study of blood T cell repertoires in COVID-19. The length of the CDR3 is 14 residues. Germline V gives CDR1 PRHDT, CDR2 FYEKMQ (reference sequence). V lost 5 bases and J lost 8, with 15 bases in between. The chain carries TRBV13 and TRBJ1-4; D gene unclear. Sample: PBMCs or T cells enriched from blood (not recorded which). This clonotype originated in a man between 60 and 75 years old who had recovered from COVID-19. This chain's CDR3 is CASSTSVIREKLFF. For the CDR3, the DNA is TGTGCCAGCAGCACCTCCGTCATCAGGGAAAAACTGTTTTTT.